This entry features one TCR beta chain sequence. Germline V gene lookup returns CDR1 MDHEN and CDR2 SYDVKM. The ends were cut back, 4 bases at V and 6 bases at J, with 9 bases in the middle. The CDR3 extends over 12 amino acids. Amplification used 60 Vbeta primers and 13 Jbeta primers. Using immunoSEQ multiplex PCR, the repertoire was profiled, and TCRdb retains in-frame clones only, with some absent. The data hold a few hundred thousand clones, with 60% to 80% observed a single time. This specimen comes from a study of cytomegalovirus exposure and HLA in healthy donors. This chain connects TRBV28 to TRBJ1-2; a weak D match, TRBD1 (6 bases). Input material: PBMCs. This sequence was found in a man aged 18-30 years in good health and CMV-seronegative. The CDR3 here is CASSWEGDGYTF. The CDR3 nucleotides read TGTGCCAGCAGTTGGGAGGGGGATGGCTACACCTTC.